The present entry profiles one TCR beta chain with its context. TCRdb processed the RACE reads anew with MiXCR; each CDR3 protein has one entry. The repertoire includes around 39,000 distinct CDR3 sequences, over 5.5% of them detected once, and 9.1% sits in the top ten. The germline CDR1 and CDR2 sequences are SGDLS and YYNGEE. CDR3 length equals 20 residues. V dropped 0 bases and J dropped 2; count of bases not matched to a gene: 16. Time point specified: patch test 1, 2 weeks after DPC sensitization. Indicated treatment: therapeutic diphenylcyclopropenone sensitization with weekly scalp DPC. It was unfractionated whole blood from which total RNA was extracted. The data originate from a study of human T cells and chemical hapten exposure.

The origin of this receptor is a woman in her twenties or thirties with alopecia areata. Some clones in this sample may be carry-over from other donors' samples. Sample: whole blood, taken in connection with sensitization to the hapten diphenylcyclopropenone (DPC). This chain uses TRBV9 with TRBJ2-5; TRBD2 matches at 10 bases. The CDR3 reads CASSVAGGAGGPGGQETQYF. CDR3 nucleotides: TGTGCCAGCAGCGTAGCAGGAGGAGCGGGGGGGCCAGGTGGGCAAGAGACCCAGTACTTC.